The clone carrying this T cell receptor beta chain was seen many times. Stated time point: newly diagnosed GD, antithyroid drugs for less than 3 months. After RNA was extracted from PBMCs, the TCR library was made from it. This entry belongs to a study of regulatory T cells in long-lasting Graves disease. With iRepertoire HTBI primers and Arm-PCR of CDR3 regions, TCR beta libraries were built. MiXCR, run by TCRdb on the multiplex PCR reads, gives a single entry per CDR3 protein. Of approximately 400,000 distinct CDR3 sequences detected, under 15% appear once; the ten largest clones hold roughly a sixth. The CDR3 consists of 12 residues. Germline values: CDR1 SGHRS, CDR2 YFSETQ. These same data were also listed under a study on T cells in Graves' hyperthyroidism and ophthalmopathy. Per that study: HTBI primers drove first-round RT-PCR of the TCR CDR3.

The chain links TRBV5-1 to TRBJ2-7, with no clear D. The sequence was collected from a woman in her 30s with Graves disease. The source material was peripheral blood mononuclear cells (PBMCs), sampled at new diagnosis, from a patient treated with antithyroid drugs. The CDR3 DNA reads TGCTCCCGGATCCACGGCACCTACGAGCAGTACTTC. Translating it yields CSRIHGTYEQYF.